This T cell receptor beta chain was recovered during a study of T cell responses to AZD1222 COVID-19 vaccine. Study as a whole: Investigators merged groups given second doses at roughly 4 or roughly 12 weeks.

This CDR3 spans 13 amino acids. The germline V gene encodes CDR1 MDHEN and CDR2 SYDVKM. Trimming left V 6 bases short and J 3 bases short, with 12 bases between. Assay used: immunoSEQ multiplex PCR; TCRdb lists only in-frame clones, some missing. The table has roughly 120,000 clones, just over 85% seen once; the top ten hold roughly 12%. The genes are TRBV28 and TRBJ2-7; the D call may be TRBD1 or TRBD2 (5 bases each). This TCR came from an adult in good health. Specimen: peripheral blood, collected on day 0 of AZD1222 vaccination. The CDR3 loop is CASSPGDGYEQYF. DNA for the CDR3: TGTGCCAGCAGCCCCGGGGACGGCTACGAGCAGTACTTC.